Below are 20 T cell receptor beta chains sequenced from a single sample in a study of blood T cell repertoires in COVID-19. Sequenced by immunoSEQ multiplex PCR; TCRdb stores in-frame clones only, minus some. The sample records about 88,000 clones, about 88% being singletons. Sequenced material: peripheral blood. These TCRs come from a woman older than 75 with acute or convalescent COVID-19.

This rearrangement joins TRBV7-2 to TRBJ2-2, with 7 bases that match TRBD2. Germline V gene lookup returns CDR1 SGHTA and CDR2 FQGNSA. The CDR3 loop spans 17 amino acids. Trimming cost V 3 bases and J 5 bases; bases outside gene matches: 12. CDR3 sequence: CASSFGLAVPGTGELFF. The CDR3 DNA is TGTGCCAGCAGCTTTGGCCTAGCGGTACCGGGGACCGGGGAGCTGTTTTTT.

V and J are TRBV7-8 and TRBJ1-1, with 11 bases lining up with TRBD1. V shed 2 bases and J 5 bases; nucleotides not matched to a gene: 7. The CDR3 contains 16 residues. Germline V lookup: CDR1 SGHVS, CDR2 FQNEAQ. Here the CDR3 reads CASSLTRDRGSTEAFF. Written as DNA, the CDR3 is TGTGCCAGCAGCTTAACCCGGGACAGGGGGTCGACTGAAGCTTTCTTT.

The chain joins TRBV5-1 to TRBJ1-6; D unclear. Germline V CDR1 and CDR2: SGHRS, YFSETQ. This CDR3 region has 14 residues. The V and J ends lost 0 bases and 5 bases respectively, with 6 bases between them. The CDR3 is CASSLVRDNSPLHF. For the CDR3, the DNA is TGCGCCAGCAGCTTGGTGCGGGATAATTCACCCCTCCACTTT.

The rearrangement joins TRBV2 to TRBJ1-2, with 10 nucleotides matching TRBD1. J was trimmed by 5 bases and V by 4 bases; bases with no gene match: 7. Looked up from germline, CDR1 is SNHLY and CDR2 is FYNNEI. This CDR3 has 15 residues. In DNA form, the CDR3 reads TGTGCCAGCAGTGTTGGCCGGACAGGGGGATATGGCTACACCTTC. As protein: CASSVGRTGGYGYTF.

The chain recombines TRBV9 with TRBJ2-1; a weak D match, TRBD2 (6 bases). The CDR3 contains 15 residues. V was trimmed by 0 bases and J by 5 bases, leaving 12 bases between them. In germline, CDR1 is SGDLS, CDR2 YYNGEE. CDR3 loop: CASSVGGLADNEQFF. CDR3 coding DNA: TGTGCCAGCAGCGTAGGCGGGTTAGCGGACAATGAGCAGTTCTTC.

The CDR3 here is CASSQALWGPGNEQFF. The DNA for the CDR3 is TGCGCCAGCAGCCAAGCTCTTTGGGGGCCGGGTAATGAGCAGTTCTTC. The V gene is TRBV4-1, the J gene TRBJ2-1; TRBD1 is a possible D gene (6 bases). Germline V gene lookup returns CDR1 MGHRA and CDR2 YSYEKL. V lost 1 base and J lost 7, with 17 bases in between. The CDR3 consists of 16 residues.

The genes are TRBV2 and TRBJ1-5, with a possible D match to TRBD1 (6 bases). Looked up from germline, CDR1 is SNHLY and CDR2 is FYNNEI. This CDR3 spans 13 amino acids. Trimming shortened V by 7 bases and J by 3 bases, and 10 bases separated the two germline ends. DNA for the CDR3: TGTGCCAGCAAGAGGACAGACAATCAGCCCCAGCATTTT. It is translated as CASKRTDNQPQHF.

CDR3 in amino acids: CASSQDEGEVARGYTF. DNA of the CDR3: TGCGCCAGCAGCCAAGATGAGGGAGAGGTGGCGCGAGGCTACACCTTC. The V gene is TRBV4-1, the J gene TRBJ1-2; D uncertain. V was clipped by 0 bases and J by 8 bases, with 19 bases between them. The length of the CDR3 is 16 residues. The V gene's germline CDR1 is MGHRA and CDR2 YSYEKL.

The J gene is TRBJ1-1, the V gene TRBV7-9; weak D call: TRBD1 (5 bases). Germline lookup yields CDR1 SEHNR and CDR2 FQNEAQ (reference sequence). Trimming stripped 0 bases from V and 1 base from J, with 6 bases between. This CDR3 comprises 14 residues. CDR3: CASSLAQGNTEAFF. The CDR3 region has the DNA TGTGCCAGCAGCTTAGCGCAGGGGAACACTGAAGCTTTCTTT. Full variable domain (remainder filled in from reference TRBV7-9 and TRBJ1-1): DTGVSQNPRHKITKRGQNVTFRCDPISEHNRLYWYRQTLGQGPEFLTYFQNEAQLEKSRLLSDRFSAERPKGSFSTLEIQRTEQGDSAMYLCASSLAQGNTEAFFGQGTRLTVV.

This clone was seen once. This chain links TRBV7-2 with TRBJ1-1; no clear D gene. V shed 4 bases and J shed 4 bases, with 19 bases lying between them. This CDR3 has 16 amino acids. Germline CDR1 reads SGHTA; CDR2 reads FQGNSA. The CDR3 sequence is CASSSYREVGSTEAFF. The CDR3, as DNA: TGTGCCAGCAGCTCCTACCGAGAGGTTGGAAGCACTGAAGCTTTCTTT. Drawing the rest from reference TRBV7-2 and TRBJ1-1, the complete variable domain is GAGVSQSPSNKVTEKGKDVELRCDPISGHTALYWYRQSLGQGLEFLIYFQGNSAPDKSGLPSDRFSAERTGGSVSTLTIQRTQQEDSAVYLCASSSYREVGSTEAFFGQGTRLTVV.

CDR3 in DNA: TGTGCCAGCAGCCGCGGGACAGGATCAGATACGCAGTATTTT. The encoded protein is CASSRGTGSDTQYF. This chain joins TRBV4-2 and TRBJ2-3; 8 nucleotides line up with TRBD1. The length of the CDR3 is 14 residues. The germline V gene has CDR1 LGHNA and CDR2 YNFKEQ. V was clipped by 4 bases and J by 4 bases; unmatched bases: 4.

This rearrangement joins TRBV9 to TRBJ2-1, with 13 nucleotides matching TRBD2. Germline assignment: CDR1 SGDLS and CDR2 YYNGEE. V shed 6 bases, J shed 6 bases, and the junction held 6 bases outside the gene matches. The CDR3 is 15 residues long. The CDR3 spells CASTVGLAGANEQFF. DNA of the CDR3: TGTGCCAGCACCGTTGGACTAGCGGGAGCCAATGAGCAGTTCTTC.

The chain couples TRBV9 to TRBJ2-5, with a weak D call TRBD1 (6 bases). Germline V gives CDR1 SGDLS, CDR2 YYNGEE. V lost 4 bases and J lost 3, with 13 bases in between. This CDR3 contains 14 residues. The CDR3 region is CASSTRTAEETQYF. The CDR3 coding sequence is TGTGCCAGCAGCACCAGGACAGCAGAAGAGACCCAGTACTTC.

This chain uses TRBV5-1 with TRBJ2-3; a weak D match, TRBD2 (6 bases). Germline assignment: CDR1 SGHRS and CDR2 YFSETQ. Between the trimmed V and J ends, which lost 3 bases and 2 bases, there was a span of 13 bases. CDR3 length: 15 amino acids. This CDR3 reads CASSSDAGSTDTQYF. Here the CDR3 DNA reads TGCGCCAGCAGCTCGGATGCGGGGTCCACAGATACGCAGTATTTT.

V is TRBV10-2 and J is TRBJ1-6; 8 bases are a match to TRBD1. Germline values: CDR1 WSHSY, CDR2 SAAADI. CDR3 length: 16 residues. With V trimmed by 4 bases and J by 7 bases, 9 bases remained unmatched. The CDR3 loop reads CASSVRAGGANSPLHF. The CDR3 DNA follows: TGCGCCAGCAGTGTGCGAGCAGGGGGCGCGAATTCACCCCTCCACTTT.

The rearrangement joins TRBV5-1 to TRBJ2-3; TRBD2 aligns across 15 bases. V was clipped by 5 bases and J by 5 bases; unmatched bases: 3. Germline lookup yields CDR1 SGHRS and CDR2 YFSETQ. CDR3 length: 15 amino acids. In DNA form, the CDR3 reads TGCGCCAGCAGTGGGACTAGCGGGGGGCGAGATACGCAGTATTTT. Its translation: CASSGTSGGRDTQYF. Drawing the rest from reference TRBV5-1 and TRBJ2-3, the complete variable domain is KAGVTQTPRYLIKTRGQQVTLSCSPISGHRSVSWYQQTPGQGLQFLFEYFSETQRNKGNFPGRFSGRQFSNSRSEMNVSTLELGDSALYLCASSGTSGGRDTQYFGPGTRLTVL.

This clone was recorded a few times. J is TRBJ2-5 and V is TRBV29-1; 9 bases are shared with TRBD1. Germline loops: CDR1 SQVTM, CDR2 ANQGSEA. The V gene end was trimmed by 6 bases and the J gene end by 4 bases; junction bases not matched to a gene: 6. The CDR3 is made up of 13 amino acids. CDR3 amino acids: CSVGQGPGETQYF. CDR3 in DNA: TGCAGCGTAGGACAGGGGCCGGGAGAGACCCAGTACTTC.

This chain links TRBV30 with TRBJ2-1; maybe TRBD1 (5 bases). CDR1 and CDR2 from the germline V gene are GTSNPN and SVGIG (reference sequence). V shed 4 bases and J shed 0 bases, with 16 bases lying between them. The CDR3 contains 16 residues. CDR3: CAWKALGVVSYNEQFF. The DNA for the CDR3 is TGTGCCTGGAAAGCCCTAGGGGTCGTCTCCTACAATGAGCAGTTCTTC.

The table lists this clone with a few counts. This sample includes further DNA sequences coding for the same CDR3. V usage is TRBV4-2 and J usage is TRBJ2-7, with 13 bases lining up with TRBD2. Trimming at V came to 3 bases and at J to 6 bases, leaving 5 bases not matched to a gene. The CDR3 sequence is 15 residues long. The germline CDR1 and CDR2 sequences are LGHNA and YNFKEQ. The CDR3 is CASSQWTSGSFEQYF. CDR3 in DNA: TGTGCCAGCAGCCAGTGGACTAGCGGGAGTTTCGAGCAGTACTTC.

The chain carries TRBV7-6 and TRBJ1-1, with a weak D call TRBD1 (5 bases). The germline V gene has CDR1 SGHVS and CDR2 FNYEAQ. The V and J ends lost 4 bases and 0 bases respectively, with 6 bases between them. The CDR3 extends over 13 amino acids. For the CDR3, the DNA is TGTGCCAGCAGCTCGGACATGAACACTGAAGCTTTCTTT. Translating it yields CASSSDMNTEAFF.